This TCR beta chain was retrieved from a study of PD-L1 blockade in urothelial cancer. Study-wide results and limits: Survival was better when pretreatment blood TCR clonality fell below the median.

Clones were read by immunoSEQ multiplex PCR, and TCRdb kept only the in-frame ones, dropping some. The sample has about 63,000 clones; roughly 76% are singletons. The sample holds a few counts of this clone. Its antigen is undetermined. In germline, CDR1 is SQVTM, CDR2 ANQGSEA. Trimming shortened V by 0 bases and J by 8 bases, and 10 bases separated the two germline ends. The CDR3 is 13 residues long. The time point: pretreatment peripheral blood. Sample: PBMCs, taken around atezolizumab (anti-PD-L1) treatment. This receptor was taken from a man in his 70s with urothelial cancer. This chain connects TRBV29-1 to TRBJ2-2; weak D call: TRBD1 (6 bases). DNA of the CDR3: TGCAGCGTTGAAGAGGGGGCGGGTGGGGAGCTGTTTTTT. Translating it yields CSVEEGAGGELFF.